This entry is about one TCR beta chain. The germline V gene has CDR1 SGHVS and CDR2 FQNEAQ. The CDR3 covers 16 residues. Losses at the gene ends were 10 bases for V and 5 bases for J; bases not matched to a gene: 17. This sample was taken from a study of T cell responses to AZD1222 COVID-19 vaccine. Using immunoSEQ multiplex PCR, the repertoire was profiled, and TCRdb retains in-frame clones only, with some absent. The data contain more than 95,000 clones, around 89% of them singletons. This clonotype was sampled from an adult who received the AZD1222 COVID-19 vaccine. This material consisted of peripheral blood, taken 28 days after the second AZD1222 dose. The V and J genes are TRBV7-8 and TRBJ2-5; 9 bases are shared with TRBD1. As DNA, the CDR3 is TGTGCCACAAAACCCAAGCGACAGGGGGTACGGGAGACCCAGTACTTC. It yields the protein CATKPKRQGVRETQYF.